The T cell receptor (beta chain) described here comes from a study of shared clonotypes between healthy human individuals. A remark on this clone: The antigen is unknown.

Naive CD8 cells were CD45RO-negative, positively selected for CCR7, excluding terminally differentiated effector memory CD45RA+ cells. Trimming took 1 base from V and 6 from J; bases not matched to a gene: 2. The CDR3 contains 13 residues. Germline CDR1 is SGHDN and CDR2 is FVKESK. Study results and limitations: Naive CD4 clonotypes were shared across a handful of donors at 5% to 6%.

Clones were sequenced by immunoSEQ multiplex PCR, and TCRdb holds only the in-frame ones, with some missing. The data hold about 2.1 million clones, with about 93% observed a single time. This receptor was taken from a man aged 18 to 29 in good health. Some clones in this sample may be carry-over from other donors' samples. Sequencing was carried out using naive CD8+ T cells from PBMCs. J is TRBJ2-7 and V is TRBV14, with 8 bases matching TRBD2. In nucleotides, the CDR3 is TGTGCCAGCAGCCAAGTTCGGGGGGGCGAGCAGTACTTC. Translating it yields CASSQVRGGEQYF.